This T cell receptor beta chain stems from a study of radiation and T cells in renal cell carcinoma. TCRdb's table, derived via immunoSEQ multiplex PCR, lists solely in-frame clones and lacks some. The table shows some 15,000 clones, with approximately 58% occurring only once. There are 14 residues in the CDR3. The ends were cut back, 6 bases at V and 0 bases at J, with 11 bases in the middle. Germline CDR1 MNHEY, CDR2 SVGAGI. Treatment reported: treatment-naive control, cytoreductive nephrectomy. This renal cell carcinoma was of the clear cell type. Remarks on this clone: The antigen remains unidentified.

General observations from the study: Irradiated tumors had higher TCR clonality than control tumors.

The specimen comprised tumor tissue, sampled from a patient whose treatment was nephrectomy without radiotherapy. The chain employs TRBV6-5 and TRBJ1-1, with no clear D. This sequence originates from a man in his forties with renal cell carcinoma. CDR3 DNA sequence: TGTGCCAGCAGGGGAATGTTGGTGAACACTGAAGCTTTCTTT. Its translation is CASRGMLVNTEAFF.